The source of this T cell receptor beta chain is a study of blood T cell repertoires in COVID-19. In the study overall: Acute and convalescent COVID-19 samples came from the United States, Italy and Spain. T cells, B-cell-depleted T cells, or PBMCs supplied cDNA or gDNA.

Trimming cost V 5 bases and J 9 bases; bases outside gene matches: 9. The CDR3 has 14 residues. The germline CDR1 and CDR2 sequences are SGHRS and YFSETQ. In the original workflow: Amplification of reference gene primers was used by the study to estimate nucleated cell counts. Method: immunoSEQ multiplex PCR; TCRdb's copy keeps in-frame clones and lacks some. From that table come the V and J calls and clone size; the DNA was used to work out D and trimming. The sample gives about 200,000 clones, 80% to 90% of which show up once; roughly a fifth is in the top ten. The sample comprised peripheral blood. This TCR derives from a human donor in a cohort sampled during active COVID-19. The V gene is TRBV5-1, the J gene TRBJ2-1; 9 positions match TRBD1. As DNA, the CDR3 is TGCGCCAGCAGGCGGGACAGGGTCCGGGGTGAGCAGTTCTTC. It specifies CASRRDRVRGEQFF.